This T cell receptor beta chain was obtained from a study of T cells in Graves' hyperthyroidism and ophthalmopathy. RNA transcripts served as the template for amplifying TCR beta CDR3 regions. An initial round of RT-PCR targeting the TCR CDR3 relied on the HTBI primer set. Using its own MiXCR run on the multiplex PCR reads, TCRdb lists one record per CDR3 protein. Of about 520,000 distinct CDR3 sequences in the sample, less than 25% were seen once. In germline, CDR1 is SGDLS, CDR2 YYNGEE. Trimming cost V 0 bases and J 5 bases; bases outside gene matches: 8. The CDR3 contains 17 residues. If no ophthalmopathy progression occurred within 18 months, Graves' hyperthyroidism was stable.

The genes are TRBV9 and TRBJ2-2; TRBD2 agrees at 9 bases. Input material: blood. The clonotype originates from a man aged 18-30 years with Graves' hyperthyroidism. This CDR3 reads CASSVASWLAGTGELFF. CDR3 coding DNA: TGTGCCAGCAGCGTAGCATCCTGGCTAGCGGGAACCGGGGAGCTGTTTTTT.